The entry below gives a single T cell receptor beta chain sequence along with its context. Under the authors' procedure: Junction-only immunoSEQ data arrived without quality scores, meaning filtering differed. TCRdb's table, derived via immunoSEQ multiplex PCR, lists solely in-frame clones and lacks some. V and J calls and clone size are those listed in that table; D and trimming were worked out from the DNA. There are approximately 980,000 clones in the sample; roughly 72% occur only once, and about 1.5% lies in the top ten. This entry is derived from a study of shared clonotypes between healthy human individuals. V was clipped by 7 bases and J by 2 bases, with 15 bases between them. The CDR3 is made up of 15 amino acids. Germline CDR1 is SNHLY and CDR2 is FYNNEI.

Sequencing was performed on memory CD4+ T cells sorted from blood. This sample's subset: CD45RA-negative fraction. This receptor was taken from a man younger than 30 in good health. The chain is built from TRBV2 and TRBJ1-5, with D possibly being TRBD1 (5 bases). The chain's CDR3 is CASTPVGGGNQPQHF. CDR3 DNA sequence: TGTGCCAGCACCCCGGTGGGGGGGGGCAATCAGCCCCAGCATTTT.